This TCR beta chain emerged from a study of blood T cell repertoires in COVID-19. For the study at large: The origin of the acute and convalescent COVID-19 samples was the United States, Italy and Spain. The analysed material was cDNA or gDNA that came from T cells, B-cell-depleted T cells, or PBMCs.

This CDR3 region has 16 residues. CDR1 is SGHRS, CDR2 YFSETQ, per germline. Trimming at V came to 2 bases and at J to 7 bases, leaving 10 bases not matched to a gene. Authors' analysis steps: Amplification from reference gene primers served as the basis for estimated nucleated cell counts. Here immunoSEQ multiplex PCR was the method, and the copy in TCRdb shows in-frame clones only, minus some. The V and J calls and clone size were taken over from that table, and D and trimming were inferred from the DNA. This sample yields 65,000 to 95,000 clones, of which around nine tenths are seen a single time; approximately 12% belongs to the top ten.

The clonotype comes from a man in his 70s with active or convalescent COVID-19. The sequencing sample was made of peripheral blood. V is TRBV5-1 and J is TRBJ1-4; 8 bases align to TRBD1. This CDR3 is CASSLNLRQGSEKLFF. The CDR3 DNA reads TGCGCCAGCAGCTTAAATTTGAGACAGGGGAGTGAAAAACTGTTTTTT. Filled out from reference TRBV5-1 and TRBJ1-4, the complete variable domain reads KAGVTQTPRYLIKTRGQQVTLSCSPISGHRSVSWYQQTPGQGLQFLFEYFSETQRNKGNFPGRFSGRQFSNSRSEMNVSTLELGDSALYLCASSLNLRQGSEKLFFGSGTQLSVL.